This T cell receptor (beta chain) was profiled in a study of blood T cell repertoires in COVID-19. Study-wide background: Samples came from the United States, Italy and Spain, spanning acute and convalescent COVID-19.

Participant-given clinical history determined each cohort assignment. The CDR3 contains 16 residues. Germline loops: CDR1 SGHDN, CDR2 FVKESK. Trimming stripped 0 bases from V and 5 bases from J, with 15 bases between. TCRdb's table, derived via immunoSEQ multiplex PCR, lists solely in-frame clones and lacks some. This sample carries about 200,000 clones, about 90% of them seen once, and the ten largest clones take less than 4%. This clonotype was sampled from a woman in her twenties or thirties with acute COVID-19. The material sequenced was PBMCs or T cells enriched from blood (not recorded which). The rearrangement joins TRBV14 to TRBJ2-3, with D perhaps matching TRBD2 (5 bases). CDR3 nucleotides: TGTGCCAGCAGCCAAGATTTGGCGGGCGGAAGAGATACGCAGTATTTT. Translation: CASSQDLAGGRDTQYF.